This TCR beta chain derives from a study of blood T cell repertoires in COVID-19. Study-level information: The United States, Italy and Spain supplied acute and convalescent COVID-19 samples. T cells, B-cell-depleted T cells, or PBMCs provided the cDNA or gDNA that served as material.

Deletions cut 6 bases from V and 4 bases from J, with 18 bases between. CDR3 size: 16 residues. Germline V CDR1 and CDR2: KGHSH, LQKENI. Method: immunoSEQ multiplex PCR; TCRdb's copy keeps in-frame clones and lacks some. This table has about 200,000 clones, 88% appearing once. Sequencing input: peripheral blood. The gene calls are TRBV18 and TRBJ1-4; a weak D match, TRBD1 (6 bases). The clonotype comes from a human donor in a cohort sampled during active COVID-19. The CDR3 here is CASSQRRGGGNEKLFF. Written as DNA, the CDR3 is TGTGCCAGCTCTCAACGCAGGGGCGGAGGTAATGAAAAACTGTTTTTT.